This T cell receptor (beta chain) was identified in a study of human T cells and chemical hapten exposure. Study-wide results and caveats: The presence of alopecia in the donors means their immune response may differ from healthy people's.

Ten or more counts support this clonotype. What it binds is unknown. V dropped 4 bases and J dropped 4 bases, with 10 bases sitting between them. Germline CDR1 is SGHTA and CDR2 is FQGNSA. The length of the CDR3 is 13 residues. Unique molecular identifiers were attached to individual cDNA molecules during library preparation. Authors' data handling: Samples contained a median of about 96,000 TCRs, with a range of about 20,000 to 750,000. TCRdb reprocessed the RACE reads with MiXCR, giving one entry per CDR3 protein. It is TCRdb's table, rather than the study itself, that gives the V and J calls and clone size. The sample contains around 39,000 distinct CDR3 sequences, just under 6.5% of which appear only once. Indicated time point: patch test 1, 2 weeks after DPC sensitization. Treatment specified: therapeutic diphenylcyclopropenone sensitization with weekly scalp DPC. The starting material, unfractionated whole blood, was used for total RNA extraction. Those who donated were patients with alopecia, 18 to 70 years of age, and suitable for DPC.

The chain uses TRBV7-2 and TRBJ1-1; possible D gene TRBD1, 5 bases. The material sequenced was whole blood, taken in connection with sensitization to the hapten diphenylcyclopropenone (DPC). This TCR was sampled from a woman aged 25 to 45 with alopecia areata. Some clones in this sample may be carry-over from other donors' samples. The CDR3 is CASSSGSFTEAFF. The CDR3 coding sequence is TGTGCCAGCAGCTCAGGGAGTTTCACTGAAGCTTTCTTT.